This T cell receptor beta chain appears in the sequencing data of a study of blood T cell repertoires in COVID-19. About the study: COVID-19 samples collected from the United States, Italy and Spain covered acute and convalescent phases. PBMCs, B-cell-depleted T cells, or T cells were the source of the cDNA or gDNA that made up the material.

V lost 2 bases to trimming and J lost 8 bases; unmatched junction nucleotides: 8. Germline loops: CDR1 SGHKS, CDR2 YYEKEE (reference sequence). This CDR3 has 14 residues. Authors' methods: Estimation of nucleated cell counts relied on the amplification of reference gene primers. Data came from immunoSEQ multiplex PCR; TCRdb stores just in-frame clones and leaves some out. V, J and clone size derive from that table, while D and trimming were established from the DNA sequence. Among 80,000 to 100,000 clones listed, roughly 84% were seen once. The chain recombines TRBV5-5 with TRBJ1-2, with TRBD1 matching over 8 bases. The source material was peripheral blood. The sequence derives from a woman aged 55-70 years in a cohort sampled during active or convalescent COVID-19. The CDR3 coding sequence is TGTGCCAGCAGCTTACAGGGGGGAGGTGGAGGCTACACCTTC. Residues: CASSLQGGGGGYTF.